This is a list of T cell receptor beta chains from one sample in a study of graft-versus-host responses after intestinal transplantation. Their recognized antigens are unknown. The assay was immunoSEQ multiplex PCR, and TCRdb's table has in-frame clones only and misses some. The sample lists tens of thousands of clones, about 90% occurring once. The sequencing here drew on unstimulated CD4+ T cells sorted from spleen or lymph node cells, taken before transplant. These receptors all stem from a human donor who was the organ donor for an intestinal transplant. Both conserved end residues are part of each CDR3. Each record gives: J gene, V gene, clone size, D gene, CDR3 DNA, CDR3 protein. The D gene is left open where the match is weak. The size field is filled for only some rows; it gives once, few, many or a size class.

j_call: TRBJ2-1; v_call: TRBV4-1; clone_size: once; d_call: TRBD2; cdr3_nt: TGCGCCAGCAGCCAAGTGAGTAGCGGGAGAAGGAATGAGCAGTTCTTC; cdr3_aa: CASSQVSSGRRNEQFF
j_call: TRBJ1-1; v_call: TRBV23-1; clone_size: NA; d_call: NA; cdr3_nt: TGCGCCAGCAGTTTAACTTTGGTGAACACTGAAGCTTTCTTT; cdr3_aa: CASSLTLVNTEAFF
j_call: TRBJ2-3; v_call: TRBV7-2; clone_size: NA; d_call: NA; cdr3_nt: TGTGCCAGCAGCTGGGACACCTACACAGATACGCAGTATTTT; cdr3_aa: CASSWDTYTDTQYF
j_call: TRBJ1-2; v_call: TRBV29-1; clone_size: once; d_call: NA; cdr3_nt: TGCAGCGTTGGCCCCAGGGGAGACTATGGCTACACCTTC; cdr3_aa: CSVGPRGDYGYTF
j_call: TRBJ2-3; v_call: TRBV27; clone_size: NA; d_call: TRBD2; cdr3_nt: TGTGCCAGCGGGACTAGCGGGAGGTATAAGGCGCAGTATTTT; cdr3_aa: CASGTSGRYKAQYF
j_call: TRBJ2-3; v_call: TRBV19; clone_size: NA; d_call: TRBD1; cdr3_nt: TGTGCCAGTAGTATTTGGACAGGGAGCACAGATACGCAGTATTTT; cdr3_aa: CASSIWTGSTDTQYF
j_call: TRBJ2-2; v_call: TRBV5-1; clone_size: NA; d_call: NA; cdr3_nt: TGCGCCAGCAGCTCCCCTAGACAGGCGAACACCGGGGAGCTGTTTTTT; cdr3_aa: CASSSPRQANTGELFF
j_call: TRBJ2-1; v_call: TRBV19; clone_size: NA; d_call: TRBD2; cdr3_nt: TGTGCCAGTAGTACTAGCGGGAGGGCCTACAATGAGCAGTTCTTC; cdr3_aa: CASSTSGRAYNEQFF
j_call: TRBJ2-5; v_call: TRBV30; clone_size: once; d_call: TRBD1; cdr3_nt: TGTGCCTGGAGTGTGGGTGGGACAGTCCAAGAGACCCAGTACTTC; cdr3_aa: CAWSVGGTVQETQYF
j_call: TRBJ2-3; v_call: TRBV4-3; clone_size: NA; d_call: NA; cdr3_nt: TGCGCCAGCAGCCAAGTTTCCGGGGGTACGCAGTATTTT; cdr3_aa: CASSQVSGGTQYF
j_call: TRBJ2-7; v_call: TRBV19; clone_size: NA; d_call: NA; cdr3_nt: TGTGCCAGTAGTAGCGCTAGCGCCTCCTACGAGCAGTACTTC; cdr3_aa: CASSSASASYEQYF
j_call: TRBJ2-5; v_call: TRBV4-3; clone_size: NA; d_call: TRBD2; cdr3_nt: TGCGCCAGCAGCGTACGACTAGCGGGAAGGGAAGAGACCCAGTACTTC; cdr3_aa: CASSVRLAGREETQYF
j_call: TRBJ2-2; v_call: TRBV14; clone_size: NA; d_call: TRBD2; cdr3_nt: TGTGCCAGCAGCCAAGATTCGAGCGGGATAAGGAGGGAGCTGTTTTTT; cdr3_aa: CASSQDSSGIRRELFF
j_call: TRBJ2-7; v_call: TRBV7-2; clone_size: NA; d_call: NA; cdr3_nt: TGTGCCAGCAGCTTAGATGCCGCGTCTACCTACGAGCAGTACTTC; cdr3_aa: CASSLDAASTYEQYF
j_call: TRBJ2-7; v_call: TRBV10-3; clone_size: NA; d_call: TRBD2; cdr3_nt: TGTGCCATCAGTGAGTGGGGGGGACTAGCGGGAGACGAGCAGTACTTC; cdr3_aa: CAISEWGGLAGDEQYF
j_call: TRBJ2-2; v_call: TRBV28; clone_size: once; d_call: TRBD2; cdr3_nt: TGTGCCAGCAAAAGCGGGAGATCGACCGGGGAGCTGTTTTTT; cdr3_aa: CASKSGRSTGELFF
j_call: TRBJ2-7; v_call: TRBV28; clone_size: NA; d_call: NA; cdr3_nt: TGTGCCAGCATACCGGGACGGTCCTACGAGCAGTACTTC; cdr3_aa: CASIPGRSYEQYF
j_call: TRBJ2-7; v_call: TRBV28; clone_size: NA; d_call: NA; cdr3_nt: TGTGCCAGCGGAGACCGATACGAGCAGTACTTC; cdr3_aa: CASGDRYEQYF
j_call: TRBJ2-6; v_call: TRBV19; clone_size: NA; d_call: TRBD2; cdr3_nt: TGTGCCAGTAGTAACCCCGGACTAGCGGGAGGAGGGGCCAACGTCCTGACTTTC; cdr3_aa: CASSNPGLAGGGANVLTF
j_call: TRBJ2-1; v_call: TRBV28; clone_size: NA; d_call: NA; cdr3_nt: TGTGCCAGCAGACCAGCTAGCCCTACTTACAATGAGCAGTTCTTC; cdr3_aa: CASRPASPTYNEQFF
j_call: TRBJ1-2; v_call: TRBV30; clone_size: NA; d_call: NA; cdr3_nt: TGTGCCTGGAAGGTATATGGCTACACCTTC; cdr3_aa: CAWKVYGYTF
j_call: TRBJ2-1; v_call: TRBV25-1; clone_size: NA; d_call: TRBD2; cdr3_nt: TGTGCCAGCAGTGAAAAGCGGGAGTCCTACAATGAGCAGTTCTTC; cdr3_aa: CASSEKRESYNEQFF
j_call: TRBJ2-2; v_call: TRBV4-1; clone_size: NA; d_call: NA; cdr3_nt: TGCGCCAGCAGCCAAGATCGGGCCCGGGGCTTAACCGGGGAGCTGTTTTTT; cdr3_aa: CASSQDRARGLTGELFF
j_call: TRBJ2-3; v_call: TRBV6-4; clone_size: NA; d_call: NA; cdr3_nt: TGTGCCAGCAGTGACGGGAGCACAGATACGCAGTATTTT; cdr3_aa: CASSDGSTDTQYF
j_call: TRBJ2-3; v_call: TRBV19; clone_size: NA; d_call: TRBD1; cdr3_nt: TGTGCCAGTAGTACCAGGACAGGGGGCGGAACAGATACGCAGTATTTT; cdr3_aa: CASSTRTGGGTDTQYF
j_call: TRBJ2-2; v_call: TRBV5-4; clone_size: NA; d_call: TRBD1; cdr3_nt: TGTGCCAGCAGGAACCGGGACAGGGGGAACACCGGGGAGCTGTTTTTT; cdr3_aa: CASRNRDRGNTGELFF
j_call: TRBJ1-1; v_call: TRBV7-2; clone_size: NA; d_call: NA; cdr3_nt: TGTGCCAGCAGCTTAGAATTGAACACTGAAGCTTTCTTT; cdr3_aa: CASSLELNTEAFF
j_call: TRBJ2-2; v_call: TRBV9; clone_size: NA; d_call: TRBD2; cdr3_nt: TGTGCCAGCGGAGCCATAGCGGGAGGGAACACCGGGGAGCTGTTTTTT; cdr3_aa: CASGAIAGGNTGELFF
j_call: TRBJ2-3; v_call: TRBV11-2; clone_size: NA; d_call: TRBD2; cdr3_nt: TGTGCCAGCAGCTTTAGCGGGAGGACAGATACGCAGTATTTT; cdr3_aa: CASSFSGRTDTQYF
j_call: TRBJ2-7; v_call: TRBV18; clone_size: NA; d_call: NA; cdr3_nt: TGTGCCAGCTCACAAAACAGTGGGGTGTACGAGCAGTACTTC; cdr3_aa: CASSQNSGVYEQYF
j_call: TRBJ2-5; v_call: TRBV7-9; clone_size: NA; d_call: TRBD2; cdr3_nt: TGTGCCAGCAGCTTTTTAGCGGGTCAAGAGACCCAGTACTTC; cdr3_aa: CASSFLAGQETQYF
j_call: TRBJ1-6; v_call: TRBV28; clone_size: NA; d_call: NA; cdr3_nt: TGTGCCAGCAGTCCCCCAGGGTCGCATAATTCACCCCTCCACTTT; cdr3_aa: CASSPPGSHNSPLHF
j_call: TRBJ2-2; v_call: TRBV28; clone_size: NA; d_call: TRBD2; cdr3_nt: TGTGCCAGCAGTCCTGGGACTAGCGGGACGAACGGGGAGCTGTTTTTT; cdr3_aa: CASSPGTSGTNGELFF
j_call: TRBJ2-7; v_call: TRBV28; clone_size: NA; d_call: NA; cdr3_nt: TGTGCCAGCAACAGGCAGGGCTACGAGCAGTACTTC; cdr3_aa: CASNRQGYEQYF
j_call: TRBJ2-2; v_call: TRBV6-6; clone_size: NA; d_call: TRBD1; cdr3_nt: TGTGCCAGCACGGACAGGTTCCCCGGGGAGCTGTTTTTT; cdr3_aa: CASTDRFPGELFF
j_call: TRBJ2-5; v_call: TRBV4-1; clone_size: NA; d_call: NA; cdr3_nt: TGCGCCAGCAGCCAGGTCCCCTACGGAGAGACCCAGTACTTC; cdr3_aa: CASSQVPYGETQYF
j_call: TRBJ2-1; v_call: TRBV6-1; clone_size: once; d_call: NA; cdr3_nt: TGTGCCAGCAGTGAGCGCTACAATGAGCAGTTCTTC; cdr3_aa: CASSERYNEQFF
j_call: TRBJ2-2; v_call: TRBV28; clone_size: NA; d_call: NA; cdr3_nt: TGTGCCAGCAGGGACAAACACCGGGGAGCTGTTTTT; cdr3_aa: CASRDKHRGAVF
j_call: TRBJ2-7; v_call: TRBV2; clone_size: NA; d_call: NA; cdr3_nt: TGTGCCAGCCGGGGCTCCTACGAGCAGTACTTC; cdr3_aa: CASRGSYEQYF
j_call: TRBJ2-7; v_call: TRBV4-1; clone_size: few; d_call: NA; cdr3_nt: TGCGCCAGCAGCCAAGATAGGGTGCAGTACTTC; cdr3_aa: CASSQDRVQYF